This T cell receptor (beta chain) derives from a study of Ad26.COV2.S vaccination and SARS-CoV-2 variants. The wider study: Once, or twice with 56 days between doses, Ad26.COV2.S was given intramuscularly. Study-level results: Vaccinees reportedly had broad spike-specific CD8+ and CD4+ T cell responses. Compared with placebo recipients, vaccine recipients had higher spike-specific TCR breadth. Non-spike TCR breadth did not differ much between vaccine and placebo recipients.

This clone was seen only once. Its antigen is as yet unknown. Treatment of the sample: around 19 received Ad26.COV2.S at low or high dose, single or two shots; about 5 received placebo; per-sample allocation not given. Specimen acquisition occurred on day 63 following the initial vaccine or placebo injection. Assay used: immunoSEQ multiplex PCR; TCRdb lists only in-frame clones, some missing. The sample holds over 400,000 clones, about 91% seen once. The sequences come from peripheral blood, collected in a trial of Ad26.COV2.S vaccine versus placebo. This receptor was obtained from a person between 18 and 65 years old who received the Ad26.COV2.S COVID-19 vaccine or a placebo.

DNA of the CDR3: TGTGCCAGCAGCCGAGATATCCTAGCGGGAGGCCGCCGCACAGCGACCCAGTACTTC. This translates into CASSRDILAGGRRTATQYF. The chain employs TRBV7-8 and TRBJ2-5; 11 bases line up with TRBD2. Losses at the gene ends were 5 bases for V and 7 bases for J; bases not matched to a gene: 21. This CDR3 comprises 19 residues. CDR1 is SGHVS, CDR2 FQNEAQ, per germline.